This T cell receptor beta chain was recovered during a study of tumor and adjacent non-tumor tissue in lung cancer. Study in general: Patients were aged roughly 30 to 76, nine to eleven men and about five women, stage I to III. Samples averaged approximately 3.9 million productive TCRbeta reads each.

Germline values: CDR1 MNHNS, CDR2 SASEGT. Trimming shortened V by 7 bases and J by 6 bases, and 7 bases separated the two germline ends. There are 11 residues in the CDR3. A modified ARM-PCR protocol with three rounds of nested PCR amplified TCRbeta. TCRdb independently ran MiXCR on the multiplex PCR reads; one entry per CDR3 protein. The repertoire consists of tens of thousands of distinct CDR3 sequences, with around 67% occurring once and the leading ten covering approximately 28%. No cell sorting was done before RNA was extracted from the tissue. The normal lung tissue was taken more than 3 cm from the tumor edge.

J is TRBJ2-1 and V is TRBV6-1; D uncertain. Sequenced sample: distant non-tumor lung tissue. The source of this sequence is a woman aged 70-85 years with non-small cell lung cancer. The CDR3 reads CASNGPNEQFF. CDR3 nucleotide sequence: TGTGCCAGCAATGGACCCAATGAGCAGTTCTTC.